What follows is one T cell receptor (beta chain) and its context. These data are taken from a study of shared clonotypes between healthy human individuals. TCRdb's copy holds only in-frame clones and misses some; the assay was immunoSEQ multiplex PCR. Among about 2.2 million clones listed, 80% to 95% were seen once. Naive CD8 cells were CD45RO-negative, positively selected for CCR7, excluding terminally differentiated effector memory CD45RA+ cells. Germline lookup yields CDR1 MNHEY and CDR2 SMNVEV (reference sequence). The length of the CDR3 is 15 residues. V lost 4 bases and J lost 5; bases outside the gene matches: 8.

What was sequenced was naive CD8+ T cells from PBMCs. This TCR was sampled from a man younger than 30 in good health. Some clones in this sample may be carry-over from other donors' samples. This chain joins TRBV27 and TRBJ2-1, with 7 bases fitting TRBD2. The CDR3 sequence is CASSWSIAGNNEQFF. The CDR3, as DNA: TGTGCCAGCAGTTGGTCGATAGCGGGTAACAATGAGCAGTTCTTC.